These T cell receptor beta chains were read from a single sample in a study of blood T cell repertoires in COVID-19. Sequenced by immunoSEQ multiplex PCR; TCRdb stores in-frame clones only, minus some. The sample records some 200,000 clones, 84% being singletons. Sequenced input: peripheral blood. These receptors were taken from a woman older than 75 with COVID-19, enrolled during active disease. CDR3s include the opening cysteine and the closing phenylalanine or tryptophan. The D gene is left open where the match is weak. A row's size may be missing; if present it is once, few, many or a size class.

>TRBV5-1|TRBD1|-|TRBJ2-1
TGCGCCAGCAGCTTACCCGGGACAGGGGGCTTAAGCTACAATGAGCAGTTCTTC
CASSLPGTGGLSYNEQFF
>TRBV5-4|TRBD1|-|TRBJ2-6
TGTGCCAGCAGCCTTGACAGGGCTATAAGTTTGCGCTCTGGGGCCAACGTCCTGACTTTC
CASSLDRAISLRSGANVLTF
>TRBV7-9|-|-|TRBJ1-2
TGTGCCAGCAGCTTATTAGGGGGAGACTATGGCTACACCTTC
CASSLLGGDYGYTF
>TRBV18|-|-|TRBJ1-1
TGTGCCAGCTCACAGGCACCCGGAGGGAACACTGAAGCTTTCTTT
CASSQAPGGNTEAFF
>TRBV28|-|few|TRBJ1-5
TGTGCCAGCAGTCCCAACGTCGGGAATCAGCCCCAGCATTTT
CASSPNVGNQPQHF
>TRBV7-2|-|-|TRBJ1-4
TGTGCCAGCAGCCCATCCCGGGTAGAGGAAAAACTGTTTTTT
CASSPSRVEEKLFF
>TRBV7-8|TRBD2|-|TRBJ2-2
TGTGCCAGCGAGACTAGCGGGGCGAACACCGGGGAGCTGTTTTTT
CASETSGANTGELFF
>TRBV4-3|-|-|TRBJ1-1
TGCGCCAGCAGCCAGCAGGAGAACACTGAAGCTTTCTTT
CASSQQENTEAFF
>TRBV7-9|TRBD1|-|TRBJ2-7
TGTGCCAGCAGCCCGCGACAGGGATCAGGCACCTACGAGCAGTACTTC
CASSPRQGSGTYEQYF
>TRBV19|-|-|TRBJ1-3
TGTGCCACCACGGACATATTTGGAAACACCATATATTTT
CATTDIFGNTIYF
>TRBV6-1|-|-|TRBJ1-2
TGTGCCAGCAGTGAAGGGTTAGTAGGGGATGGCTACACCTTC
CASSEGLVGDGYTF
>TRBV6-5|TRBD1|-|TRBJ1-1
TGTGCCAGCAGTTACAGGGGGCAAGCTGAAGCTTTCTTT
CASSYRGQAEAFF
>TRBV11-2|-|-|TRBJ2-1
TGTGCCAGCAGCCCCCGGGGGGCAGGGCGGTTTGGGAATGAGCAGTTCTTC
CASSPRGAGRFGNEQFF
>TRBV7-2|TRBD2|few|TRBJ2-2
TGTGCCAGCAGCGGACTAGCCCCTGAGTCCGGGGAGCTGTTTTTT
CASSGLAPESGELFF
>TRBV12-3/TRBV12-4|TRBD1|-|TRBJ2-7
TGTGCCAGCAGCGCAGGGGGCCGCGAGCAGTACTTC
CASSAGGREQYF
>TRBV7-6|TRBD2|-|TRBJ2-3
TGTGCCAGCAGCTTAAGTAGCGGGCCCACAGATACGCAGTATTTT
CASSLSSGPTDTQYF
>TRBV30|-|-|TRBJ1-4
TGTGCCTGGACCACGAAGGGAGGGGGAGAAAAACTGTTTTTT
CAWTTKGGGEKLFF
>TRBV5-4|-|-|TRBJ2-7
TGTGCCAGCAGATTGGCCGGGGGCTACGAGCAGTACTTC
CASRLAGGYEQYF
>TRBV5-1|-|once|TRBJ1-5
TGCGCCAGCAGCCCCCGGGGATATAGCAATCAGCCCCAGCATTTT
CASSPRGYSNQPQHF
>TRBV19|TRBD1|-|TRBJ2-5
TGTGCCAGTAGTGTTACAGGGGGCGGCGGCCAAGAGACCCAGTACTTC
CASSVTGGGGQETQYF
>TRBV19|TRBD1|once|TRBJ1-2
TGTGCCAGTAGCCCGGGACAGGGGAACTATGGCTACACCTTC
CASSPGQGNYGYTF
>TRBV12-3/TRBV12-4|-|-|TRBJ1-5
TGTGCCAGCAGCCGAGGATTCAATCAGCCCCAGCATTTT
CASSRGFNQPQHF
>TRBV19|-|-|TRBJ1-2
TGTGCCAGTAGTATCTCGGGGGGGTTCGATGGCTACACCTTC
CASSISGGFDGYTF
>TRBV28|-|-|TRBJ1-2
TGTGCCAGCAGGAACCCTCGGGTAGGAGATTCTGTGGGCTACACCTTC
CASRNPRVGDSVGYTF
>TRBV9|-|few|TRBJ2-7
TGTGCCAGCAGCGTAGAGAGCTCCTACGAGCAGTACTTC
CASSVESSYEQYF
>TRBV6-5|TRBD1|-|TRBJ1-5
TGTGCCAGCAGTTACTCGCGAGGGGGCCGCAATCAGCCCCAGCATTTT
CASSYSRGGRNQPQHF
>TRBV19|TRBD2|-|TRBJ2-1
TGTGCCAGTAGTTACGGGGGGGCCCAAGGTAACCACAATGAGCAGTTCTTC
CASSYGGAQGNHNEQFF
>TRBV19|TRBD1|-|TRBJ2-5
TGTGCCAGCCGGGACAGGGGTTTTGGGGAGACCCAGTACTTC
CASRDRGFGETQYF
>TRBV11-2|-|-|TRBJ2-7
TGTGCCAGCAGCACCCTTCAGATATCCGAGCAGTACTTC
CASSTLQISEQYF
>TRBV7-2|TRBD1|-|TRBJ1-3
TGTGCCAGCAGCTTAGTGGGACAGATAGGAAACACCATATATTTT
CASSLVGQIGNTIYF
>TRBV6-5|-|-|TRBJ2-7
TGTGCCAGCAGTTACTCGATGACAGATTACTACGAGCAGTACTTC
CASSYSMTDYYEQYF
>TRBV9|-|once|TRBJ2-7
TGTGCCAGCAGCGTAGGGCAGGGCACGTACGAGCAGTACTTC
CASSVGQGTYEQYF
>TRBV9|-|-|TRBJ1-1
TGTGCCAGCAGCGTAGACCCAGGGCCGAACACTGAAGCTTTCTTT
CASSVDPGPNTEAFF
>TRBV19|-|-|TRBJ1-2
TGTGCCAGTAGGTTAAGTGGAGGGAACTATGGCTACACCTTC
CASRLSGGNYGYTF
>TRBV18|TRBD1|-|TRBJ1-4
TGTGCCAGCTCAACACAGGGGACTAATGAAAAACTGTTTTTT
CASSTQGTNEKLFF
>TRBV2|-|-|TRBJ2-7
TGTGCCAGCAGTGACCCACAAGTTAGGACTTACGAGCAGTACTTC
CASSDPQVRTYEQYF
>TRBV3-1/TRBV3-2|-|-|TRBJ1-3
TGTGCCAGCAGCCCCGCGTGGGGCTCACTATCTGGAAACACCATATATTTT
CASSPAWGSLSGNTIYF
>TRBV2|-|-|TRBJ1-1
TGTGCCAGCAGTGAAGGTTTAGTGGGACGCGGGAGCATACGGAACACTGAAGCTTTCTTT
CASSEGLVGRGSIRNTEAFF
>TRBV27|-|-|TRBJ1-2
TGTGCCAGCACTCTTCGGGCGGGATTACACTATGGCTACACCTTC
CASTLRAGLHYGYTF
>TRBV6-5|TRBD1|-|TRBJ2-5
TGTGCCAGCTTCCTAGGGGGCGAGACCCAGTACTTC
CASFLGGETQYF
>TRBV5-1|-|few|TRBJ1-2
TGCGCCAGCAGCTTGTCCCAACAGAACTATGGCTACACCTTC
CASSLSQQNYGYTF
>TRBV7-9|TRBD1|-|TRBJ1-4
TGTGCCAGCGGAGTCGGACAGGGGGAGAATGAAAAACTGTTTTTT
CASGVGQGENEKLFF
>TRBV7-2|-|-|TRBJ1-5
TGTGCCAGCAGCTTAGGAAGCTATAGCAATCAGCCCCAGCATTTT
CASSLGSYSNQPQHF
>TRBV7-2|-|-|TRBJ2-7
TGTGCCAGCAGAAGGGGAGGGGGGGACTCCTACGAGCAGTACTTC
CASRRGGGDSYEQYF
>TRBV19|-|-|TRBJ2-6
TGTGCCAGTAGTAATAAATACAGCTCTGGGGCCAACGTCCTGACTTTC
CASSNKYSSGANVLTF
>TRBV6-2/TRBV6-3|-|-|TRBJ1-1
TGTGCCAGCAGTTACGAGAGGGCGAACACTGAAGCTTTCTTT
CASSYERANTEAFF
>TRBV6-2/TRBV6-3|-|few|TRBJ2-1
TGTGCCAGCAGTTACGGGGGGGCAGCCTACAATGAGCAGTTCTTC
CASSYGGAAYNEQFF
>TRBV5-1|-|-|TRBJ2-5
TGCGCCAGCTCTTATGCGGAGACCCAGTACTTC
CASSYAETQYF
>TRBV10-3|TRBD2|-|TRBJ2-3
TGTGCCATCAGTGCGCGGGCGGGGGGGCTCGCAGATACGCAGTATTTT
CAISARAGGLADTQYF
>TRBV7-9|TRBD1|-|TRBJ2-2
TGTGCCAGCAGCTTTACAGGGGGCACCGGGGAGCTGTTTTTT
CASSFTGGTGELFF
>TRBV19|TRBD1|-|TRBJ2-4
TGTGCCAGTAGTATGGGTTGGGACAGGGGATCCATTCAGTACTTC
CASSMGWDRGSIQYF
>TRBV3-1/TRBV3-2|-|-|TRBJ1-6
TGTGCCAGCAGCCACCGAGGGGGGGGTGATAATTCACCCCTCCACTTT
CASSHRGGGDNSPLHF
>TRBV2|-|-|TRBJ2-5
TGTGCCAGCAGTGAAGCGGGGGCAGAACAAGAGACCCAGTACTTC
CASSEAGAEQETQYF
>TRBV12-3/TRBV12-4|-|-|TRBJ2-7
TGTGCCAGCAGCGCAGCGTACGAGCAGTACTTC
CASSAAYEQYF